This TCR beta chain is from a study of T-cell reconstitution after alpha-beta-depleted transplantation in children. Broader study findings: One year post-transplant, T-cell counts and diversity were largely derived from T cells produced anew. By about two months after transplant, alpha-beta T cells reportedly arose from several hundred graft clones that had expanded.

The library targeted TCRbeta and was prepared with unique molecular identifiers. TCRdb called the PCR reads again in MiXCR, with one record for every CDR3 protein. The sample holds about 980,000 distinct CDR3 sequences, less than 30% seen once. The CDR3 runs to 14 residues. Germline CDR1 reads SGHVS; CDR2 reads FQNEAQ. Trimming took off 1 base at V and 8 bases at J, with 12 bases between the two ends. This clonotype came up a few times. Antigen specificity is unknown. The sample here was PBMCs, mostly from graft donor cells, taken 360 days after TCRalphabeta/CD19-depleted stem cell transplant. The chain has TRBV7-8 and TRBJ2-1, with no clear D. The TCR originated in a boy under two years old who had a stem cell transplant for SCID, so the T cells may come from the graft donor. The CDR3 DNA reads as TGTGCCAGCAGCTTAGACTCCCCCAGCTATGAGCAGTTCTTC. This gives the protein CASSLDSPSYEQFF. The full variable domain, in which reference TRBV7-8 and TRBJ2-1 provide the parts outside the CDR3, is GAGVSQSPRYKVAKRGQDVALRCDPISGHVSLFWYQQALGQGPEFLTYFQNEAQLDKSGLPSDRFFAERPEGSVSTLKIQRTQQEDSAVYLCASSLDSPSYEQFFGPGTRLTVL.